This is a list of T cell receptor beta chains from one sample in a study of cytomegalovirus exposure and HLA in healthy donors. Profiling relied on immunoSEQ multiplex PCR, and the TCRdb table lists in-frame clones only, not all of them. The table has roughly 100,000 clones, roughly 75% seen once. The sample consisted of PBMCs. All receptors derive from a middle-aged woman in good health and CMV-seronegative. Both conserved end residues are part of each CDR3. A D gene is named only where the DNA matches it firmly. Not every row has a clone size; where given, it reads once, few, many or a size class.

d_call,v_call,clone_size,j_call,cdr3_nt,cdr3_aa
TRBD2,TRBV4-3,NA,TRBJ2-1,TGCGCCAGCAGCCAATCGACTAGCGGAGATGGAAGTGAGCAGTTCTTC,CASSQSTSGDGSEQFF
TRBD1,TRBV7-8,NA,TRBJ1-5,TGTGCCACCGAACAGGGGCGTGGATATAGCAATCAGCCCCAGCATTTT,CATEQGRGYSNQPQHF
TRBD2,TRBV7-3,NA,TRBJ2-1,TGTGCCAGCAGCTTCCACGGGGTCAGCGGGAGACGGAATGAGCAGTTCTTC,CASSFHGVSGRRNEQFF
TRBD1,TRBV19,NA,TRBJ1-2,TGTGCCACCCATCCGGACAGGGGATCCGTCTACACCTTC,CATHPDRGSVYTF
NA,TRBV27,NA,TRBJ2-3,TGTGCCAGCTCTAGCACAGATACGCAGTATTTT,CASSSTDTQYF
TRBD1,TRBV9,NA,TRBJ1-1,TGTGCCAGCAGCGTAGGAGCGGACAGGGGCACTGAAGCTTTCTTT,CASSVGADRGTEAFF
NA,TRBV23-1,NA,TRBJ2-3,TGCGCCAGGTACAAAGAGGGGGATAGTAGCACAGATACGCAGTATTTT,CARYKEGDSSTDTQYF
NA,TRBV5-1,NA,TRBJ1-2,TGCGCCAGCAGAAGAGAGTCCCTATCTGGCTACACCTTC,CASRRESLSGYTF
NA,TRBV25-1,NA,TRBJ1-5,TGTGCCAGCAGTTGGTCGGGTAGCAATCAGCCCCAGCATTTT,CASSWSGSNQPQHF
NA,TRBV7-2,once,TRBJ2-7,TGTGCCAGCAGCTTAAATCCCCTGGGGGGGCCCTCCTACGAGCAGTACTTC,CASSLNPLGGPSYEQYF
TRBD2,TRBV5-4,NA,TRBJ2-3,TGTGCCAGCAGCCCCGGACTAGCGGGAGCAGATACGCAGTATTTT,CASSPGLAGADTQYF
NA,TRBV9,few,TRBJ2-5,TGTGCCAGCAGCGTAAGGCCTAGCGACCAAGAGACCCAGTACTTC,CASSVRPSDQETQYF
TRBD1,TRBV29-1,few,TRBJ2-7,TGCAGCGTCGGACAGGGGGCCTACGAGCAGTACTTC,CSVGQGAYEQYF
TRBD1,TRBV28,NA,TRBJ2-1,TGTGCCAGCACGTACGGGACAGGGACTCGCGATGAGCAGTTCTTC,CASTYGTGTRDEQFF
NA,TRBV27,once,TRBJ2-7,TGTGCCAGCTCGGACGGGGCCTACGAGCAGTACTTC,CASSDGAYEQYF
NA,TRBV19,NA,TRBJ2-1,TGTGCCAGTAGTACACTAGCTCCGAATGAGCAGTTCTTC,CASSTLAPNEQFF
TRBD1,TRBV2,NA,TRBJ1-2,TGTGCCAGCAGCACAGGGGGAAACGGCTACACCTTC,CASSTGGNGYTF
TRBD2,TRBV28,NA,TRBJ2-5,TGTGCCAGCAGTTGGGGCGGGGGTACGGAGACCCAGTACTTC,CASSWGGGTETQYF
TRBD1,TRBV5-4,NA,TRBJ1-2,TGTGCCAGCAGCTTGTCTCCAGGGGGCTCGGATGGCTACACCTTC,CASSLSPGGSDGYTF
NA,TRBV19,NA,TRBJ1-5,TGTGCCAGTAGTGTCTCCGCAGGTAGCAATCAGCCCCAGCATTTT,CASSVSAGSNQPQHF
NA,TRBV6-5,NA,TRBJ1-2,TGTGCCAGCCGTGGGATACAGGGATATGGCTACACCTTC,CASRGIQGYGYTF
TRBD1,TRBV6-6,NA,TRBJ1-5,TGTGCCAGCACGGACAGGGACAATCAGCCCCAGCATTTT,CASTDRDNQPQHF
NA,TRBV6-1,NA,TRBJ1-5,TGTGCCAGCAGTGAAGCGGGGGCGGTGTCGGTTCAGCATTTT,CASSEAGAVSVQHF
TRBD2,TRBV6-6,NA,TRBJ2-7,TGTGCCAGCAGGAAAGAAGCGGGAGGGGGCTTAGAGCAGTACTTC,CASRKEAGGGLEQYF